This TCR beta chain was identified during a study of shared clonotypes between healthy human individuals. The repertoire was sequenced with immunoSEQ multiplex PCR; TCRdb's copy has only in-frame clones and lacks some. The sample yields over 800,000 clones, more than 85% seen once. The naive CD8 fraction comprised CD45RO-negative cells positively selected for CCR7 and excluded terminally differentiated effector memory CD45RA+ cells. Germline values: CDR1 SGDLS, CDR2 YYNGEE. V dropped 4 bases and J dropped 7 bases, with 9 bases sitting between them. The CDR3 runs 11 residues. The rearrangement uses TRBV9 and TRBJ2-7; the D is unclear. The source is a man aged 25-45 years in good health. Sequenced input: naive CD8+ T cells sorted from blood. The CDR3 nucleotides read TGTGCCAGCAGCCCCTTAATTGAGCAGTACTTC. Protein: CASSPLIEQYF.